This T cell receptor (beta chain) was identified during a study of blood T cell repertoires in COVID-19. On the study more broadly: Acute and convalescent COVID-19 specimens originated in the United States, Italy and Spain. In each case, the material was cDNA or gDNA derived from T cells, B-cell-depleted T cells, or PBMCs.

Participants were aged 18 to 89 years, lived in 20 to 25 US areas, and enrolled virtually. The study assigned cohorts using participant-reported clinical history. Clones were sequenced by immunoSEQ multiplex PCR, and TCRdb holds only the in-frame ones, with some missing. The repertoire holds approximately 320,000 clones, with about 91% as singletons. Sequenced: PBMCs or T cells enriched from blood (not recorded which). The receptor's source is a woman younger than 35 who had recovered from COVID-19.

CDR3 sequence (DNA): TGTGCCAGCAGTGGATGGCGGGGCAAAAACATTCAGTACTTC. It translates to CASSGWRGKNIQYF. The chain employs TRBV6-4 and TRBJ2-4, with D possibly matching TRBD2 (6 bases). This CDR3 has 14 residues. The V gene's germline CDR1 is MRHNA and CDR2 SNTAGT. Trimming took 4 bases from V and 3 from J, leaving 10 bases between them.